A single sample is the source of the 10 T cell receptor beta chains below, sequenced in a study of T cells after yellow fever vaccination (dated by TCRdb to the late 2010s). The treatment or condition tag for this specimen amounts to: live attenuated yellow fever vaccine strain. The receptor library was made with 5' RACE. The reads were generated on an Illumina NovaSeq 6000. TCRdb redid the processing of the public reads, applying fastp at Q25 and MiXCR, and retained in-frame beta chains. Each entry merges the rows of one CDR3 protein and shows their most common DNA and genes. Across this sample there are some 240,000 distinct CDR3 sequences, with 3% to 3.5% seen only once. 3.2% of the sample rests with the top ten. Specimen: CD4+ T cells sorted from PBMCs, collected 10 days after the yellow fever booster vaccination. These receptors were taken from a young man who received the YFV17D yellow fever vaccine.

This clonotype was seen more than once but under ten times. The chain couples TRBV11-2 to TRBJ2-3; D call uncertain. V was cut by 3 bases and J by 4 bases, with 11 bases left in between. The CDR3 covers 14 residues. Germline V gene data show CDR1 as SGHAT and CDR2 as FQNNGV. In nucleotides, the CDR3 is TGTGCCAGCAGCTTTGAAGTTACCTCAGATACGCAGTATTTT. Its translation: CASSFEVTSDTQYF.

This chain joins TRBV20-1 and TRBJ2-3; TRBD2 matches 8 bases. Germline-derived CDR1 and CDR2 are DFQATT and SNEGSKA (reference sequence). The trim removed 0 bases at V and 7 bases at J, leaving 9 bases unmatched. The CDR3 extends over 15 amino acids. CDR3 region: CSARDRSGGSYTQYF. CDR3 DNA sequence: TGCAGTGCTAGAGATAGGAGCGGGGGATCCTATACGCAGTATTTT.

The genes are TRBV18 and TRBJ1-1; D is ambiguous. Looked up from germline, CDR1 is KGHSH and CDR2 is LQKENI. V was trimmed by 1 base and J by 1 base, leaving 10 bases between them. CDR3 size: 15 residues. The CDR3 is CASSPQPLANTEAFF. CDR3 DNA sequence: TGTGCCAGCTCACCACAACCACTGGCGAACACTGAAGCTTTCTTT.

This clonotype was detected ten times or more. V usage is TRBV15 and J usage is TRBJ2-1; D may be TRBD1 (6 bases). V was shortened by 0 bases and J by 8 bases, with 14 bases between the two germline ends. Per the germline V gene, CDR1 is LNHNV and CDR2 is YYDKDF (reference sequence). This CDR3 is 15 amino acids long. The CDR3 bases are TGTGCCACCAGCAGAGATTACCAGGGGCACGATGAGCAGTTCTTC. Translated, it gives CATSRDYQGHDEQFF. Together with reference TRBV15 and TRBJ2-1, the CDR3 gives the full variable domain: DAMVIQNPRYQVTQFGKPVTLSCSQTLNHNVMYWYQQKSSQAPKLLFHYYDKDFNNEADTPDNFQSRRPNTSFCFLDIRSPGLGDTAMYLCATSRDYQGHDEQFFGPGTRLTVL.

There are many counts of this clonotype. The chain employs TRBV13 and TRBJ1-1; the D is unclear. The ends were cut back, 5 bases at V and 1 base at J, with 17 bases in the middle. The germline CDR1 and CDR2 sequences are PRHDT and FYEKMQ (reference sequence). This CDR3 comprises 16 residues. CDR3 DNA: TGTGCCAGCAGCCTCAACCTCCCGACGGAGAACACTGAAGCTTTCTTT. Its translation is CASSLNLPTENTEAFF.

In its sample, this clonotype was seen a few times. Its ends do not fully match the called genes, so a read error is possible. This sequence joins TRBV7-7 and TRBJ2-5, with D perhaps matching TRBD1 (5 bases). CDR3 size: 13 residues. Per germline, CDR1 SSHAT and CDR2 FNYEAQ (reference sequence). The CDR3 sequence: CASSSQGTETQYF. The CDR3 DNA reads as TGTGCTAGCAGCTCCCAGGGTACAGAGACCCAGTACTTC.

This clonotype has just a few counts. DNA of the CDR3: TGCAGTGCTAGAGATCGACGGGGGGGTTTAGGTGAGCAGTTCTTC. Amino acids: CSARDRRGGLGEQFF. This chain joins TRBV20-1 and TRBJ2-1; 8 bases match TRBD2. V dropped 0 bases and J dropped 9; count of bases not matched to a gene: 10. Per the germline V gene, CDR1 is DFQATT and CDR2 is SNEGSKA (reference sequence). CDR3 length: 15 residues.

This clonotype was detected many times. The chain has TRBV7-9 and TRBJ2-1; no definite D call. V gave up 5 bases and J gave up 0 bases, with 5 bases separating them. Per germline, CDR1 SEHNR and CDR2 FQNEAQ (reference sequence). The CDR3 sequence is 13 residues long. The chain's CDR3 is CASSPGSYNEQFF. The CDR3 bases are TGTGCCAGCAGCCCCGGCTCCTACAATGAGCAGTTCTTC. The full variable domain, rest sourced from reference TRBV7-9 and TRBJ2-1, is DTGVSQNPRHKITKRGQNVTFRCDPISEHNRLYWYRQTLGQGPEFLTYFQNEAQLEKSRLLSDRFSAERPKGSFSTLEIQRTEQGDSAMYLCASSPGSYNEQFFGPGTRLTVL.

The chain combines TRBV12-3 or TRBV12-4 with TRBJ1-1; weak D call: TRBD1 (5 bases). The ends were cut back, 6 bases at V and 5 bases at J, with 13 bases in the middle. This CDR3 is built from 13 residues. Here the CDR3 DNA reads TGTGCCAGCAGCCCAGGGTGGGGGACTGAAGCTTTCTTT. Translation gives CASSPGWGTEAFF.

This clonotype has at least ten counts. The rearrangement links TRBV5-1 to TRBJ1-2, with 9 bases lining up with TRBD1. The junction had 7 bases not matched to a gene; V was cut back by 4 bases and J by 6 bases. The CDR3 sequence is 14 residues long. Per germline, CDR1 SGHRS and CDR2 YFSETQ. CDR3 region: CASSPARDRDGYTF. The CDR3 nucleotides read TGCGCCAGCAGCCCCGCTAGGGACAGGGATGGCTACACCTTC.